The 21 T cell receptor beta chains below were found in one sample sequenced in a study of cytomegalovirus exposure and HLA in healthy donors. The PCR was carried out with 60 Vbeta primers and 13 Jbeta primers. This table comes from immunoSEQ multiplex PCR, and its TCRdb copy is limited to in-frame clones, with some not included. The table includes approximately 110,000 clones, around 70% detected once. The sample comprised PBMCs. Receptor source: a woman aged 40 to 49 in good health and CMV-seropositive.

The chain combines TRBV2 with TRBJ1-1; D is ambiguous. Trimming shortened V by 7 bases and J by 5 bases, and 8 bases separated the two germline ends. From germline, CDR1 is SNHLY and CDR2 FYNNEI. The CDR3 length is 11 residues. The CDR3 DNA reads TGTGCCAGCAAGTACGGGACTGAAGCTTTCTTT. Protein: CASKYGTEAFF. The complete variable domain, with remaining parts taken from reference TRBV2 and TRBJ1-1, reads EPEVTQTPSHQVTQMGQEVILRCVPISNHLYFYWYRQILGQKVEFLVSFYNNEISEKSEIFDDQFSVERPDGSNFTLKIRSTKLEDSAMYFCASKYGTEAFFGQGTRLTVV.

The chain uses TRBV10-3 and TRBJ1-1; tentative D call: TRBD1 (6 bases). Germline V gene data show CDR1 as ENHRY and CDR2 as SYGVKD. This CDR3 spans 14 amino acids. The V gene lost 7 bases and the J gene lost 0 bases, with 12 bases spanning the gap. CDR3 protein: CAITRTAVNTEAFF. In DNA, the CDR3 is TGTGCCATCACCAGGACAGCAGTGAACACTGAAGCTTTCTTT.

The V call is TRBV11-3, the J call TRBJ2-5; 11 nucleotides line up with TRBD2. This CDR3 spans 15 amino acids. The V segment lost 1 base and the J segment 10 bases; nucleotides outside the gene matches: 8. CDR1 is SGHNT, CDR2 YENEEA, per germline. CDR3 protein: CASSLVAGGRGNQYF. CDR3 bases: TGTGCCAGCAGCTTAGTAGCGGGGGGGAGAGGGAACCAGTACTTC. Using reference TRBV11-3 and TRBJ2-5 for the parts outside the CDR3, the full variable domain is EAGVVQSPRYKIIEKKQPVAFWCNPISGHNTLYWYLQNLGQGPELLIRYENEEAVDDSQLPKDRFSAERLKGVDSTLKIQPAELGDSAVYLCASSLVAGGRGNQYFGPGTRLLVL.

The chain links TRBV15 to TRBJ2-5; possible D gene TRBD2, 5 bases. Germline CDR1 reads LNHNV; CDR2 reads YYDKDF (reference sequence). The V end lost 1 base, the J end lost 5 bases, and 11 bases lay between the germline ends. The CDR3 spans 14 residues. The CDR3, as DNA: TGTGCCACCAGCAGAGTAGGAGGCATGGAGACCCAGTACTTC. This gives the protein CATSRVGGMETQYF.

The rearrangement links TRBV21-1 to TRBJ1-2. TRBV21-1 is an annotated pseudogene. This CDR3 has 18 residues. Written as DNA, the CDR3 is TGTGCCAGCAGCAAACAAGTCAGGTCTTTGCGGGGGTTACATGGCTACACCTTC. Translated, it gives CASSKQVRSLRGLHGYTF.

The genes are TRBV18 and TRBJ2-5, with TRBD2 matching over 7 bases. The CDR3 covers 15 residues. CDR1 KGHSH and CDR2 LQKENI come from the germline V gene. Losses at the gene ends were 3 bases for V and 4 bases for J; bases not matched to a gene: 8. DNA of the CDR3: TGTGCCAGCTCACCCTTTAGCCGCGGGGGAGAGACCCAGTACTTC. Protein: CASSPFSRGGETQYF.

The V call is TRBV9, the J call TRBJ2-5; TRBD1 matches at 7 bases. Germline values: CDR1 SGDLS, CDR2 YYNGEE. The V segment lost 2 bases and the J segment 5 bases; nucleotides outside the gene matches: 3. The CDR3 has 13 amino acids. The CDR3 here is CASSVQQGETQYF. The CDR3 coding sequence is TGTGCCAGCAGCGTTCAACAGGGGGAGACCCAGTACTTC.

V and J are TRBV7-9 and TRBJ1-1; 9 bases line up with TRBD1. The CDR3 length is 15 residues. Germline V lookup: CDR1 SEHNR, CDR2 FQNEAQ (reference sequence). The ends lost 1 base at V and 1 base at J; junction bases unmatched: 1. The CDR3 DNA sequence: TGTGCCAGCAGCTTAGTGGGACAGGGGAACACTGAAGCTTTCTTT. Translated, it gives CASSLVGQGNTEAFF.

This chain joins TRBV5-6 and TRBJ1-1, with a weak D call TRBD1 (6 bases). Trimming took off 1 base at V and 3 bases at J, with 13 bases between the two ends. Germline V lookup: CDR1 SGHDT, CDR2 YYEEEE. The CDR3 sequence is 15 residues long. CDR3 protein: CASSLIYRDHTEAFF. The CDR3, as DNA: TGTGCCAGCAGCTTGATTTACAGGGATCACACTGAAGCTTTCTTT.

The V and J genes are TRBV6-1 and TRBJ1-1; 8 bases map to TRBD1. The CDR3 is made up of 14 amino acids. Germline values: CDR1 MNHNS, CDR2 SASEGT. The trim removed 7 bases at V and 3 bases at J, leaving 7 bases unmatched. As DNA, the CDR3 is TGTGCCAGCACCCTCAGGGGGCGGGACACTGAAGCTTTCTTT. Amino acids: CASTLRGRDTEAFF.

The genes are TRBV5-1 and TRBJ1-2; D not resolved. There are 14 residues in the CDR3. In germline, CDR1 is SGHRS, CDR2 YFSETQ. V was cut by 4 bases and J by 1 base, with 11 bases left in between. The chain's CDR3 is CASSRYEGNYGYTF. The CDR3 DNA is TGCGCCAGCAGCCGTTACGAGGGTAACTATGGCTACACCTTC.

This chain joins TRBV18 and TRBJ1-2; D is undetermined. Germline loops: CDR1 KGHSH, CDR2 LQKENI. Trimming left V 5 bases short and J 5 bases short, with 9 bases between. CDR3 size: 12 residues. CDR3 nucleotide sequence: TGTGCCAGCTCAGCGCCCGGTTATGGCTACACCTTC. The encoded protein is CASSAPGYGYTF.

The chain employs TRBV28 and TRBJ1-2, with 8 bases aligning to TRBD1. The CDR3 consists of 13 residues. V was clipped by 7 bases and J by 4 bases; unmatched bases: 5. Germline V gives CDR1 MDHEN, CDR2 SYDVKM. Here the CDR3 reads CASTSQGAYGYTF. CDR3 nucleotide sequence: TGTGCCAGCACCTCCCAGGGGGCCTATGGCTACACCTTC.

The chain links TRBV5-4 to TRBJ2-1; weak D call: TRBD2 (6 bases). CDR3 length: 16 residues. Germline values: CDR1 SGHNT, CDR2 YYREEE (reference sequence). Trimming took off 2 bases at V and 6 bases at J, with 18 bases between the two ends. The chain's CDR3 is CASSLGRLGPGNEQFF. For the CDR3, the DNA is TGTGCCAGCAGCTTAGGCCGACTAGGGCCCGGCAATGAGCAGTTCTTC.

The gene calls are TRBV7-2 and TRBJ1-5; D not certain. V was pared by 5 bases and J by 2 bases, with 7 bases between. Germline V gene sequence: CDR1 SGHTA, CDR2 FQGNSA. There are 13 residues in the CDR3. The CDR3 is CASSPVGNQPQHF. The CDR3 DNA reads TGTGCCAGCAGCCCGGTTGGCAATCAGCCCCAGCATTTT.

The gene calls are TRBV5-1 and TRBJ2-5; D is unclear. CDR1 is SGHRS, CDR2 YFSETQ, per germline. V gave up 0 bases and J gave up 5 bases, with 8 bases separating them. The CDR3 spans 13 residues. The CDR3 reads CASSLAMRETQYF. The CDR3 coding sequence is TGCGCCAGCAGCTTGGCCATGAGGGAGACCCAGTACTTC.

The gene calls are TRBV6-1 and TRBJ2-5, with D possibly being TRBD1 (5 bases). The CDR3 length is 13 residues. Germline assignment: CDR1 MNHNS and CDR2 SASEGT. V lost 8 bases to trimming and J lost 1 base, with 11 bases between them. CDR3 amino acids: CASLTDIQETQYF. The CDR3, as DNA: TGTGCCAGCTTGACGGACATCCAAGAGACCCAGTACTTC.

V and J are TRBV5-4 and TRBJ1-2, with a weak D call TRBD1 (6 bases). With 4 bases removed from V and 2 bases from J, the gap between germline ends came to 15 bases. Germline assignment: CDR1 SGHNT and CDR2 YYREEE (reference sequence). CDR3 size: 15 residues. The CDR3 region is CASSTGRGANYGYTF. CDR3 DNA: TGTGCCAGCAGCACGGGGAGGGGGGCGAACTATGGCTACACCTTC. The full variable domain, rest sourced from reference TRBV5-4 and TRBJ1-2, is ETGVTQSPTHLIKTRGQQVTLRCSSQSGHNTVSWYQQALGQGPQFIFQYYREEENGRGNFPPRFSGLQFPNYSSELNVNALELDDSALYLCASSTGRGANYGYTFGSGTRLTVV.

This clone was seen more than once but under ten times. The chain links TRBV4-1 to TRBJ1-3; 7 bases agree with TRBD1. Germline lookup yields CDR1 MGHRA and CDR2 YSYEKL. The CDR3 contains 15 residues. V was clipped by 4 bases and J by 4 bases; unmatched bases: 7. Written as DNA, the CDR3 is TGCGCCAGCAGCCCTAGGACAGGACAGGGAAACACCATATATTTT. This translates into CASSPRTGQGNTIYF.

The chain links TRBV25-1 to TRBJ1-4, with D possibly being TRBD1 (5 bases). The V end lost 6 bases, the J end lost 7 bases, and 15 bases lay between the germline ends. The CDR3 runs 14 residues. Germline V lookup: CDR1 MGHDK, CDR2 SYGVNS. This CDR3 is CASRLGGVGEKLFF. The CDR3 region has the DNA TGTGCCAGCAGGCTGGGGGGGGTAGGTGAAAAACTGTTTTTT.

The chain recombines TRBV9 with TRBJ1-1; D is possibly TRBD1 (5 bases). Trimming took 3 bases from V and 0 from J, leaving 12 bases between them. The CDR3 is 15 residues long. Germline V gives CDR1 SGDLS, CDR2 YYNGEE. In nucleotides, the CDR3 is TGTGCCAGCAGCGCATTCGGGACTATGAACACTGAAGCTTTCTTT. This translates into CASSAFGTMNTEAFF.